This TCR beta chain was documented in a study of shared clonotypes between healthy human individuals. Study-level results: Clonotype sharing across several donors was observed for about 5.5% of naive CD4 clonotypes.

As to this clone: The antigen is not known.

TCRdb's table, derived via immunoSEQ multiplex PCR, lists solely in-frame clones and lacks some. The top ten hold roughly 1% of the sample, which has some 2 million clones, about 95% seen once. Only CD45RO-negative cells positively selected for CCR7 counted as naive CD8 cells, so terminally differentiated effector memory CD45RA+ cells were excluded. Donors, without exception, were Caucasian adults residing in Nashville, Tennessee. The CDR3 consists of 15 residues. Trimming took 5 bases from V and 7 from J, leaving 17 bases between them. The germline CDR1 and CDR2 sequences are SEHNR and FQNEAQ (reference sequence).

The genes are TRBV7-9 and TRBJ1-4; possibly TRBD1 for D (6 bases). Specimen: naive CD8+ T cells sorted from blood. This receptor was identified in a man between 18 and 35 years old in good health. CDR3 sequence: CASSPHRVDGEKLFF. CDR3 sequence (DNA): TGTGCCAGCAGCCCCCACAGGGTTGATGGTGAAAAACTGTTTTTT. The full variable domain, its missing parts supplied by reference TRBV7-9 and TRBJ1-4, is DTGVSQNPRHKITKRGQNVTFRCDPISEHNRLYWYRQTLGQGPEFLTYFQNEAQLEKSRLLSDRFSAERPKGSFSTLEIQRTEQGDSAMYLCASSPHRVDGEKLFFGSGTQLSVL.